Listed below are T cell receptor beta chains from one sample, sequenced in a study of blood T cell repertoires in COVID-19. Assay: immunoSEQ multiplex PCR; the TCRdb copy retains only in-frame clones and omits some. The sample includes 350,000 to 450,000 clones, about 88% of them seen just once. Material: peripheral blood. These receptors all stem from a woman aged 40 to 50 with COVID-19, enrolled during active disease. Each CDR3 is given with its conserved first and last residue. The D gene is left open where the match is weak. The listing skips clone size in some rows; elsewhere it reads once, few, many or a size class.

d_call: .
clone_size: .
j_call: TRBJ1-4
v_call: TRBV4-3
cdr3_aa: CASSQDSVGQGAEKLFF
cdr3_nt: TGCGCCAGCAGCCAAGATTCGGTGGGGCAGGGTGCAGAAAAACTGTTTTTT

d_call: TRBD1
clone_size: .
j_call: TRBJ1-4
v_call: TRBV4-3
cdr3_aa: CASSQRGTGAEKLFF
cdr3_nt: TGCGCCAGCAGCCAAAGAGGGACAGGTGCAGAAAAACTGTTTTTT

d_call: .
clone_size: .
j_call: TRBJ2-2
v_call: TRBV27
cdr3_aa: CASSSLDGQAGSGELFF
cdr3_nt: TGTGCCAGCAGTTCCCTGGATGGACAGGCGGGATCCGGGGAGCTGTTTTTT

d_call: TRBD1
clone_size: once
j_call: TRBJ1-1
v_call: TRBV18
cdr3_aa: CASSPTGETEAFF
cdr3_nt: TGTGCCAGCTCACCCACAGGGGAAACTGAAGCTTTCTTT

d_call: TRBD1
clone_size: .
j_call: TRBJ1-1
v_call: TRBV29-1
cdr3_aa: CSVDGTGGGTEAFF
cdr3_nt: TGCAGCGTTGACGGGACAGGGGGGGGAACTGAAGCTTTCTTT

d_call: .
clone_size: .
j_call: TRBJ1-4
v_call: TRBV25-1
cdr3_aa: CASSEARGSHEKLFF
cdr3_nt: TGTGCCAGCAGTGAAGCGCGAGGTTCTCATGAAAAACTGTTTTTT

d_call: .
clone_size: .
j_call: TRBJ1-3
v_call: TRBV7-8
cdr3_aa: CASRRLAGDTIYF
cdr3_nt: TGTGCCAGCAGGAGATTAGCCGGGGACACCATATATTTT

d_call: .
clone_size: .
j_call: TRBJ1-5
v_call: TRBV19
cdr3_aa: CAVSGPRSNQPQHF
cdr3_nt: TGTGCAGTAAGTGGGCCAAGGAGCAATCAGCCCCAGCATTTT

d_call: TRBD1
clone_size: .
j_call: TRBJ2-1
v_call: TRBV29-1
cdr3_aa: CSGIRDRGYNEQFF
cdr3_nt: TGCAGTGGGATCCGGGACAGGGGATACAATGAGCAGTTCTTC

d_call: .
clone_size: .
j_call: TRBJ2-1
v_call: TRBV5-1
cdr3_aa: CASSPNPGQYNEQFF
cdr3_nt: TGCGCCAGCAGCCCAAACCCCGGACAGTACAATGAGCAGTTCTTC

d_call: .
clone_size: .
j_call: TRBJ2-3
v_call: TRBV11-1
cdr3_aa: CASKNPGRGLTDTQYF
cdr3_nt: TGTGCCAGCAAGAACCCGGGCAGGGGCCTCACAGATACGCAGTATTTT

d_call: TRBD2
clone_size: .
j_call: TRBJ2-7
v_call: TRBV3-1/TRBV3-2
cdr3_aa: CASSQRTSGRSSYEQYF
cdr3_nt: TGTGCCAGCAGCCAAAGGACTAGCGGGAGAAGCTCCTACGAGCAGTACTTC

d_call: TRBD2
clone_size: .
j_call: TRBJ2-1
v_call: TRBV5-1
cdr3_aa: CASSSYPTSGGYNEQFF
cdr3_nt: TGCGCCAGCAGCTCGTACCCGACTAGCGGGGGGTACAATGAGCAGTTCTTC

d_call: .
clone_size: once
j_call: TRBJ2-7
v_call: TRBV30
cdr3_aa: CAWRDGRIYEQYF
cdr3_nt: TGTGCCTGGAGGGACGGGAGAATCTACGAGCAGTACTTC

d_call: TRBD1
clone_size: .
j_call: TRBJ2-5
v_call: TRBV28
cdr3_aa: CASSLGPRGYNQETQYF
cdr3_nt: TGTGCCAGCAGTTTAGGCCCCAGGGGGTATAATCAAGAGACCCAGTACTTC

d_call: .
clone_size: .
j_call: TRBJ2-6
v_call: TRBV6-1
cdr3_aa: CASSEGGMRGSRIVLTF
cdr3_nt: TGTGCCAGCAGTGAAGGAGGGATGAGGGGGAGTCGGATTGTCCTGACTTTC

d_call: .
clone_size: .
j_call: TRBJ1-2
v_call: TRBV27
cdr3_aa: CASSPRRGNYGYTF
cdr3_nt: TGTGCCAGCAGTCCACGGAGGGGCAACTATGGCTACACCTTC

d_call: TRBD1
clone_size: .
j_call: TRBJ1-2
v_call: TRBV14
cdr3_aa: CASSQARGLFIYGYTF
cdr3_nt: TGTGCCAGCAGCCAGGCCAGGGGGCTCTTCATCTATGGCTACACCTTC

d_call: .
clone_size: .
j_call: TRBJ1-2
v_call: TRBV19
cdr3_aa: CASSPDRPLNYGYTF
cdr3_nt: TGTGCCAGTTCCCCGGACAGACCACTTAACTATGGCTACACCTTC

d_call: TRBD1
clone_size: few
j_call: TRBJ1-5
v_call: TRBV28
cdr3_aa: CASRDDAGGSQPQHF
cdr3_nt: TGTGCCAGCAGGGATGATGCAGGGGGCAGTCAGCCCCAGCATTTT

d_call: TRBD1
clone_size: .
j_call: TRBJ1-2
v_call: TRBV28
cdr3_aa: CASRYPGGYGYTF
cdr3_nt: TGTGCCAGCAGGTACCCAGGGGGCTATGGCTACACCTTC

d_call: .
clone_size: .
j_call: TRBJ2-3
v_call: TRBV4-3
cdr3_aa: CASSQDFGGAGGSGDTQYF
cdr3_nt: TGCGCCAGCAGCCAAGATTTTGGGGGCGCAGGGGGGTCTGGAGATACGCAGTATTTT

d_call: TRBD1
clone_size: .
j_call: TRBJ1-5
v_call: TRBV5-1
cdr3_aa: CASSLNGQGLGQPQHF
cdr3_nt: TGCGCCAGCAGCTTGAATGGACAGGGCTTAGGGCAGCCCCAGCATTTT

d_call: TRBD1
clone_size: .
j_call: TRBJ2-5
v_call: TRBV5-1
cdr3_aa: CASSSGQQETQYF
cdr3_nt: TGCGCCAGCAGCTCGGGACAGCAAGAGACCCAGTACTTC

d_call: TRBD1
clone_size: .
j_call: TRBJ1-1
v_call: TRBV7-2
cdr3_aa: CASSPGQMNTEAFF
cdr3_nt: TGTGCCAGCAGCCCGGGACAGATGAACACTGAAGCTTTCTTT

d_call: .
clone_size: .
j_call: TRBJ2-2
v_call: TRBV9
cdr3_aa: CASSVKHRTNTGELFF
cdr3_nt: TGTGCCAGCAGCGTAAAGCACAGAACGAACACCGGGGAGCTGTTTTTT

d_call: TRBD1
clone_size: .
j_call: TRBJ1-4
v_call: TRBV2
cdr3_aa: CASIGLGQAQNEKLFF
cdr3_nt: TGTGCCAGCATCGGTCTCGGACAGGCCCAGAATGAAAAACTGTTTTTT

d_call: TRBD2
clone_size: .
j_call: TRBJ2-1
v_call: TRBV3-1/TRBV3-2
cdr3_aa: CASDLAGGSHNEQFF
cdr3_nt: TGTGCCAGCGACCTAGCGGGAGGGTCTCACAATGAGCAGTTCTTC

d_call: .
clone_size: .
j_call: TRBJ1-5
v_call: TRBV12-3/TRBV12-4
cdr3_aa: CASSFSNQPQHF
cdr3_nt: TGTGCCAGCAGTTTCAGTAATCAGCCCCAGCATTTT

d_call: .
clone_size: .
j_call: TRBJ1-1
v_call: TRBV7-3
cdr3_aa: CASRGRGSAEAFF
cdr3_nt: TGTGCCAGCAGGGGTAGGGGGTCGGCTGAAGCTTTCTTT

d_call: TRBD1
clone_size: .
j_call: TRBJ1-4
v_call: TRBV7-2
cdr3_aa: CASSLGQGAQEKLFF
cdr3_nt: TGTGCCAGCAGCTTAGGACAGGGGGCGCAGGAAAAACTGTTTTTT

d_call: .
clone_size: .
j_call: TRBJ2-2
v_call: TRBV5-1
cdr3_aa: CASSLGPDSTGELFF
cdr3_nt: TGCGCCAGCAGCTTGGGGCCGGACAGCACCGGGGAGCTGTTTTTT

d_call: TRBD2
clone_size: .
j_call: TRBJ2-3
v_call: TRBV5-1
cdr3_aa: CASSSGLAGGTAADTQYF
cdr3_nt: TGCGCCAGCAGCTCTGGACTAGCGGGAGGAACCGCCGCAGATACGCAGTATTTT

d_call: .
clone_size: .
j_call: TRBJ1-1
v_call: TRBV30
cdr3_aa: CAWSQGPGAEAFF
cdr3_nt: TGTGCCTGGAGTCAGGGGCCTGGGGCTGAAGCTTTCTTT

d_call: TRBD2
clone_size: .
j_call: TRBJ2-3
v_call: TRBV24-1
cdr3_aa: CATSDPGLASNADTQYF
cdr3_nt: TGTGCCACCAGTGACCCGGGACTAGCGTCTAACGCAGATACGCAGTATTTT

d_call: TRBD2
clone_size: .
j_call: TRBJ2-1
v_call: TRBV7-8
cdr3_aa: CASSLVTGTSPYNEQFF
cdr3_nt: TGTGCCAGCAGCTTAGTAACCGGGACTAGCCCCTACAATGAGCAGTTCTTC

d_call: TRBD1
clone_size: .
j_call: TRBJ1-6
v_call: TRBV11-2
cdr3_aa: CASSLAGGNSPLHF
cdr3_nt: TGTGCCAGCAGCTTGGCAGGGGGTAATTCACCCCTCCACTTT

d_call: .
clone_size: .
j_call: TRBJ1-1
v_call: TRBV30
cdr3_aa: CAEASNTEAFF
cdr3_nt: TGTGCCGAGGCGTCTAACACTGAAGCTTTCTTT

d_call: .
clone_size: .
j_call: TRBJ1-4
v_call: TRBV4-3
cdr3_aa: CASSLARGSNEKLFF
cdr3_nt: TGCGCCAGCAGCCTCGCTCGGGGGTCTAATGAAAAACTGTTTTTT

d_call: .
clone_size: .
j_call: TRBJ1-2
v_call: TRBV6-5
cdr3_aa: CASRDTTVNYGYTF
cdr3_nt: TGTGCCAGCAGGGACACGACAGTTAACTATGGCTACACCTTC